In its sample, the clone carrying this T cell receptor (beta chain) was seen a few times. What it recognizes is unknown. Mismatch with germline at one junction end may stem from a read error. The sample originates from a study of early T cells in non-severe SARS-CoV-2 infection. Study-wide results and limits: VDJdb matching skewed toward anti-spike CD8 responses, missing private and CD4 specificities.

The CDR3 sequence is 16 residues long. Each single cDNA molecule received a unique molecular identifier. TCRdb used MiXCR to reprocess the 5' RACE reads, holding one entry per CDR3 protein. The repertoire holds roughly 88,000 distinct CDR3 sequences, with around 13% as singletons. The chain has TRBV12-3 or TRBV12-4 and TRBJ1-3, with D unclear. The material sequenced was whole blood. This clonotype was obtained from an adult who was a healthcare worker with PCR-confirmed SARS-CoV-2 infection or an uninfected control (not recorded which). The CDR3 sequence: CASILAGLAWGNTIYF. For the CDR3, the DNA is TGTGCCAGCATTTTAGCCGGCCTCGCGTGGGGAAACACCATATATTTT.